This entry concerns a single T cell receptor beta chain. Antigen: not known. The PCR had 60 Vbeta and 13 Jbeta primers. Libraries were prepared by immunoSEQ multiplex PCR; TCRdb keeps only in-frame clonotypes and omits some of them. This sample has 150,000 to 200,000 clones, with around 80% found just once. The entry originates in a study of cytomegalovirus exposure and HLA in healthy donors. Study overall: Among about 179 million T cells, an earlier analysis found 117 million unique TCR beta sequences.

CDR1 SNHLY and CDR2 FYNNEI come from the germline V gene. This CDR3 is built from 13 residues. V was pared by 11 bases and J by 3 bases, with 9 bases of the junction left unmatched. Study-wide results and caveats: The availability of immune exposure information extended only to CMV serostatus. Across all donors, roughly uniform sequencing depth was an assumption of the presence/absence analyses. Common viral pathogens were later found to be apparently linked to several of the most significant clusters.

This clonotype was obtained from a woman aged 25-40 years in good health and CMV-seropositive. Sequenced: PBMCs. The gene calls are TRBV2 and TRBJ1-1; TRBD1 matches 7 bases. The DNA for the CDR3 is TGTGCCCAAATCCCGACAGGGCACACTGAAGCTTTCTTT. Translated, it gives CAQIPTGHTEAFF.